This entry is about one T cell receptor (beta chain). In its sample, this clonotype was seen many times. Which antigen it targets is not known. Base qualities are not at hand, and no much larger clone is one base apart. This sample is drawn from a study of early T cells in non-severe SARS-CoV-2 infection (dated by TCRdb to about 2021). Regarding the research as a whole: Because TCR sequencing relied on bulk RNA taken from unsorted whole blood, pairing of alpha and beta chains was not possible. Summary of the overall study and its limitations: VDJdb matching was skewed toward anti-spike CD8 responses and likely underestimated virus-specific expansions, missing private and CD4 specificities.

Measured from the cysteine to the phenylalanine, the CDR3 is 15 residues long. Only CDR3 DNA is held: 45 bases, read in frame from base 1. Trimming leaves V shorter by 4 bases and J shorter by 7 bases, with the junction holding 10 bases beyond the gene matches. CDR1 and CDR2, looked up from the germline V gene, are SGHAT and FQNNGV. Library construction relied on 5' RACE. Sequenced using a NextSeq 500. In the TCR library protocol, unique molecular identifiers were attached to individual cDNA molecules to correct for PCR bias and sequencing error. Sequencing covered both TCR alpha and beta chains, and within each sample the abundances of alpha and beta sequences were tightly co-correlated. Processing in the source paper ran as follows. Decombinator V4 was used to annotate TCR sequences for V gene, J gene and CDR3. Expanded TCRs were defined as changing significantly between any two time points under a Poisson model with p below 0.0001. Abundances of TCRs were expressed as counts per million after normalisation to the total number of TCRs sequenced in each sample. MAIT TCRs were defined by TRAV1-2 paired with TRAJ12, TRAJ20 or TRAJ33, and iNKT TCRs by TRAV10 paired with TRAJ18. VDJdb, accessed 1 November 2021, was searched for CMV, EBV and SARS-CoV-2 annotated TCRs, with TCRs annotated for multiple antigens excluded. TCRdb's own reprocessing of the public reads used fastp at Q25 and MiXCR and kept productive beta chains. Entries that share a CDR3 protein sequence are merged under the most common genes and DNA. The V and J calls reflect TCRdb's pipeline rather than the authors' work. For this sample there are roughly 80,000 distinct CDR3 sequences; less than 20% appear just once. Approximately 2.9% of the sample is held by the ten biggest clonotypes.

This was a case-control study nested in a cohort of healthcare workers in London, UK, who had nasopharyngeal swab PCR tests and blood samples taken every week. Between 23 and 31 March 2020, the week of the UK lockdown, healthcare workers were enrolled and then followed up weekly for as long as 16 weeks. Recombination connected TRBV11-2 to TRBJ2-7; 10 bases in between match TRBD2. The sequence derives from an adult who was a healthcare worker with PCR-confirmed SARS-CoV-2 infection or an uninfected control (not recorded which). Sequencing input: whole blood. The CDR3 region has the sequence CASSYTLAGVGEQYF. The sequence in DNA is TGTGCCAGCAGCTACACCCTAGCGGGAGTAGGAGAGCAGTACTTC.